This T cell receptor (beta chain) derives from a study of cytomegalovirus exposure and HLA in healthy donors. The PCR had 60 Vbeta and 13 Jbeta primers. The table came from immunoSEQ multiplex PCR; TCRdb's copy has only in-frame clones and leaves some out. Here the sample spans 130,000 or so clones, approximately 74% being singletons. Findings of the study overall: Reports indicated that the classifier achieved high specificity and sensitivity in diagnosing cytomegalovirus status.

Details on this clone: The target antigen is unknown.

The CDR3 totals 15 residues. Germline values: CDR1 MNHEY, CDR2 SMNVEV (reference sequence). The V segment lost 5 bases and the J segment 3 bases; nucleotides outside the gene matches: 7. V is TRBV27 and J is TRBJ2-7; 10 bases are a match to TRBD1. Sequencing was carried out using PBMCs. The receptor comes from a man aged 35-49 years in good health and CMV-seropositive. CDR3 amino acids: CASSPHRDRGYEQYF. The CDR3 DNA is TGTGCCAGCAGTCCGCACCGGGACAGGGGCTACGAGCAGTACTTC.